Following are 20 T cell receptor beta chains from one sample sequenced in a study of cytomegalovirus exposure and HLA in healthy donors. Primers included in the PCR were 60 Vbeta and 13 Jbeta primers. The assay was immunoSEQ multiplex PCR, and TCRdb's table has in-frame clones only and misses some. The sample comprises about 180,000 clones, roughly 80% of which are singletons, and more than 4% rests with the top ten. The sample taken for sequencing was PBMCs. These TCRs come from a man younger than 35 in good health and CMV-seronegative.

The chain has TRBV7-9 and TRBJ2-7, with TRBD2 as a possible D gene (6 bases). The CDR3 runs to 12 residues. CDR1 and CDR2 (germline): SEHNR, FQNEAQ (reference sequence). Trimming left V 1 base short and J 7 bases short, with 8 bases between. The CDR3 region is CASSLDGLEQYF. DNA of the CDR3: TGTGCCAGCAGCTTAGACGGACTAGAGCAGTACTTC.

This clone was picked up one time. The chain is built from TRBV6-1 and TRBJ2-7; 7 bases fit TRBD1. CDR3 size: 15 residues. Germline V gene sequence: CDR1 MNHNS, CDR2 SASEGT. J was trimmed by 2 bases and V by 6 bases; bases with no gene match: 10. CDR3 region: CASSDASQGTYEQYF. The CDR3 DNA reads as TGTGCCAGCAGCGACGCCTCACAGGGGACCTACGAGCAGTACTTC.

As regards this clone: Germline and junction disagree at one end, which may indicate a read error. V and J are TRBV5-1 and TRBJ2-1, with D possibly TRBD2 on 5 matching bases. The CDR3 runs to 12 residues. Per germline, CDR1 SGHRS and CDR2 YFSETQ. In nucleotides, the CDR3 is TGCGCCAGCAGCTTGGACCAGCCTAGAGGGATCTTC. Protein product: CASSLDQPRGIF. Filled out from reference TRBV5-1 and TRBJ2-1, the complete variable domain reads KAGVTQTPRYLIKTRGQQVTLSCSPISGHRSVSWYQQTPGQGLQFLFEYFSETQRNKGNFPGRFSGRQFSNSRSEMNVSTLELGDSALYLCASSLDQPRGIFGPGTRLTVL.

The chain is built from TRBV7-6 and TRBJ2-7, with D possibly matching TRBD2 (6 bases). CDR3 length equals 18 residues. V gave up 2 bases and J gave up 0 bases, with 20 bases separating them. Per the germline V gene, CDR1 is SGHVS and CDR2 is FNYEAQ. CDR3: CASSLLPAGWGGSYEQYF. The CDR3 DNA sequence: TGTGCCAGCAGCTTATTGCCCGCGGGATGGGGTGGCTCCTACGAGCAGTACTTC.

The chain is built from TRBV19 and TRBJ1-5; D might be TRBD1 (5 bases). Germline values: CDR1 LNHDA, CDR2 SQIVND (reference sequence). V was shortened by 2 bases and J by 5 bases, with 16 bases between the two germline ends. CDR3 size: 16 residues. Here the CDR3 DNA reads TGTGCCAGTAGTATAATGGGCGGGGGGGGTGATCAGCCCCAGCATTTT. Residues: CASSIMGGGGDQPQHF.

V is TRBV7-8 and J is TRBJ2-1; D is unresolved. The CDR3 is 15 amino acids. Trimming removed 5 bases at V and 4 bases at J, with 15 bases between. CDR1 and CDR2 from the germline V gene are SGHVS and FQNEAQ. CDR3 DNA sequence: TGTGCCAGCAGCCCATTTTCGTCCGGGTACAATGAGCAGTTCTTC. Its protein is CASSPFSSGYNEQFF. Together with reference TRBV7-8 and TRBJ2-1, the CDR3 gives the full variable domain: GAGVSQSPRYKVAKRGQDVALRCDPISGHVSLFWYQQALGQGPEFLTYFQNEAQLDKSGLPSDRFFAERPEGSVSTLKIQRTQQEDSAVYLCASSPFSSGYNEQFFGPGTRLTVL.

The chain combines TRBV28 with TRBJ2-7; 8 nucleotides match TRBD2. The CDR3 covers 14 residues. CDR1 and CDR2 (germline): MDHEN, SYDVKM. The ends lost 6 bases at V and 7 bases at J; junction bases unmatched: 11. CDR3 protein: CASSRSGTHREQYF. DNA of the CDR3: TGTGCCAGCAGCCGTAGCGGGACCCACAGGGAGCAGTACTTC.

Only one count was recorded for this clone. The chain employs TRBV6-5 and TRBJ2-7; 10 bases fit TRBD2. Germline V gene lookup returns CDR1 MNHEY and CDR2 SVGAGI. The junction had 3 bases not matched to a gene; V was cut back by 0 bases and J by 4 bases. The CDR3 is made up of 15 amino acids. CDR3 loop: CASSYSLAGAYEQYF. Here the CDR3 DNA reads TGTGCCAGCAGTTACTCCCTAGCGGGGGCGTACGAGCAGTACTTC.

CDR3 protein: CASSLVAGSRETQYF. The CDR3 DNA follows: TGTGCCAGCAGCTTAGTAGCGGGATCACGGGAGACCCAGTACTTC. The chain recombines TRBV7-3 with TRBJ2-5; 8 bases match TRBD2. The CDR3 is 15 residues long. CDR1 SGHTA and CDR2 FQGTGA come from the germline V gene. The junction had 7 bases not matched to a gene; V was cut back by 2 bases and J by 5 bases.

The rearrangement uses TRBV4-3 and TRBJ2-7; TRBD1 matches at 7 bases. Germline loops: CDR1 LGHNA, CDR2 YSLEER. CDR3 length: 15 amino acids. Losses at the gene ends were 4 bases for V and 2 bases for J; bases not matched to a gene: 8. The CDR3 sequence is CASSRRDSVTYEQYF. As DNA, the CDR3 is TGCGCCAGCAGCCGCCGGGACAGCGTTACCTACGAGCAGTACTTC.

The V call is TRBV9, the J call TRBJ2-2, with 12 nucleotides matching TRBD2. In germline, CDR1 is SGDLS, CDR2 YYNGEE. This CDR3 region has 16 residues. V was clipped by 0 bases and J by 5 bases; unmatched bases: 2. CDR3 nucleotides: TGTGCCAGCAGCGTAGCTAGCGGGGGGGGTACCGGGGAGCTGTTTTTT. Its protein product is CASSVASGGGTGELFF. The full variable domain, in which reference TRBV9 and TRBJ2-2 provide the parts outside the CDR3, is DSGVTQTPKHLITATGQRVTLRCSPRSGDLSVYWYQQSLDQGLQFLIQYYNGEERAKGNILERFSAQQFPDLHSELNLSSLELGDSALYFCASSVASGGGTGELFFGEGSRLTVL.

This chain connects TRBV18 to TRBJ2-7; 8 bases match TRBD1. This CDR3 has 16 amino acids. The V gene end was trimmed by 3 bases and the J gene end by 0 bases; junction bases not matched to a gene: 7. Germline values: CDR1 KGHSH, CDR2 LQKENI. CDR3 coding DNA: TGTGCCAGCTCACCTTCGGACAGGGCCAGCTCCTACGAGCAGTACTTC. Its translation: CASSPSDRASSYEQYF.

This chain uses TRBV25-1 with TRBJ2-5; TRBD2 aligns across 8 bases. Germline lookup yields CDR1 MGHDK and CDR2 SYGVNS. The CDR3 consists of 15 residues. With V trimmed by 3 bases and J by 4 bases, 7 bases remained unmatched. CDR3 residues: CASSDITGGRETQYF. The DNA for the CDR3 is TGTGCCAGCAGTGATATTACGGGAGGGCGAGAGACCCAGTACTTC.

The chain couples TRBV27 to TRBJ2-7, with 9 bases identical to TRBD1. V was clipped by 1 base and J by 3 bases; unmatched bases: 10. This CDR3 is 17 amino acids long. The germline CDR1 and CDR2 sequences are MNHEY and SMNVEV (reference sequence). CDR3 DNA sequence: TGTGCCAGCAGTTTATTCTCCTCCGGGACAGGGAACTACGAGCAGTACTTC. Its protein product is CASSLFSSGTGNYEQYF.

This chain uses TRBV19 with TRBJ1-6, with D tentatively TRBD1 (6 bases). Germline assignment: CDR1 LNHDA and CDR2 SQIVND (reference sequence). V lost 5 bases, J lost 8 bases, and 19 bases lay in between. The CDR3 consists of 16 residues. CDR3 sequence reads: CASSPLGAGDYSPLHF. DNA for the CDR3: TGTGCCAGTAGTCCATTGGGGGCAGGGGATTATTCACCCCTCCACTTT.

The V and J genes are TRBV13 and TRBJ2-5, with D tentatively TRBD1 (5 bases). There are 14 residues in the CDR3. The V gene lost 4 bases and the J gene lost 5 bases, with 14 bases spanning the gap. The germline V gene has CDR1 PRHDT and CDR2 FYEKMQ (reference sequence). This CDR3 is CASSSRGSGETQYF. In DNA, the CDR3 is TGTGCCAGCAGCTCCCGAGGTTCAGGGGAGACCCAGTACTTC.

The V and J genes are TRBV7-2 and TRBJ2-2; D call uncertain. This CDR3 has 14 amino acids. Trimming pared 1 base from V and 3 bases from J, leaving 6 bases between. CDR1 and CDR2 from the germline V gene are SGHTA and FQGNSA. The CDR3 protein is CASSLELYTGELFF. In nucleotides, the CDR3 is TGTGCCAGCAGCTTAGAACTGTACACCGGGGAGCTGTTTTTT.

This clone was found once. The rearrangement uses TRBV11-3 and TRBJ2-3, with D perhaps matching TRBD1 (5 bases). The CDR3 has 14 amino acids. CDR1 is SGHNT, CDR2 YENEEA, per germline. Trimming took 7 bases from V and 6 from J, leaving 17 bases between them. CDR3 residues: CASMLIGAGDTQYF. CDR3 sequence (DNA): TGTGCCAGCATGCTTATTGGGGCAGGGGATACGCAGTATTTT.

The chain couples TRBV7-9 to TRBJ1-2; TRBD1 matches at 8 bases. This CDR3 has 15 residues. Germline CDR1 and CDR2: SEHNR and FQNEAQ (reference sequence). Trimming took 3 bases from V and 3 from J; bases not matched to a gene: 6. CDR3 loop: CASSFWTGNDYGYTF. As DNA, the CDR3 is TGTGCCAGCAGCTTTTGGACAGGGAATGACTATGGCTACACCTTC. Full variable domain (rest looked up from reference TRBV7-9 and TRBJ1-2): DTGVSQNPRHKITKRGQNVTFRCDPISEHNRLYWYRQTLGQGPEFLTYFQNEAQLEKSRLLSDRFSAERPKGSFSTLEIQRTEQGDSAMYLCASSFWTGNDYGYTFGSGTRLTVV.

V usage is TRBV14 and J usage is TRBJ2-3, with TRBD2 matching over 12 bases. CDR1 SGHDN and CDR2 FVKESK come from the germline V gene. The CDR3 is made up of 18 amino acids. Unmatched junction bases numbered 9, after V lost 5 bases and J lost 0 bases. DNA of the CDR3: TGTGCCAGCAGCATACTAGCGGGGGGCCCGACTAGCACAGATACGCAGTATTTT. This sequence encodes CASSILAGGPTSTDTQYF.